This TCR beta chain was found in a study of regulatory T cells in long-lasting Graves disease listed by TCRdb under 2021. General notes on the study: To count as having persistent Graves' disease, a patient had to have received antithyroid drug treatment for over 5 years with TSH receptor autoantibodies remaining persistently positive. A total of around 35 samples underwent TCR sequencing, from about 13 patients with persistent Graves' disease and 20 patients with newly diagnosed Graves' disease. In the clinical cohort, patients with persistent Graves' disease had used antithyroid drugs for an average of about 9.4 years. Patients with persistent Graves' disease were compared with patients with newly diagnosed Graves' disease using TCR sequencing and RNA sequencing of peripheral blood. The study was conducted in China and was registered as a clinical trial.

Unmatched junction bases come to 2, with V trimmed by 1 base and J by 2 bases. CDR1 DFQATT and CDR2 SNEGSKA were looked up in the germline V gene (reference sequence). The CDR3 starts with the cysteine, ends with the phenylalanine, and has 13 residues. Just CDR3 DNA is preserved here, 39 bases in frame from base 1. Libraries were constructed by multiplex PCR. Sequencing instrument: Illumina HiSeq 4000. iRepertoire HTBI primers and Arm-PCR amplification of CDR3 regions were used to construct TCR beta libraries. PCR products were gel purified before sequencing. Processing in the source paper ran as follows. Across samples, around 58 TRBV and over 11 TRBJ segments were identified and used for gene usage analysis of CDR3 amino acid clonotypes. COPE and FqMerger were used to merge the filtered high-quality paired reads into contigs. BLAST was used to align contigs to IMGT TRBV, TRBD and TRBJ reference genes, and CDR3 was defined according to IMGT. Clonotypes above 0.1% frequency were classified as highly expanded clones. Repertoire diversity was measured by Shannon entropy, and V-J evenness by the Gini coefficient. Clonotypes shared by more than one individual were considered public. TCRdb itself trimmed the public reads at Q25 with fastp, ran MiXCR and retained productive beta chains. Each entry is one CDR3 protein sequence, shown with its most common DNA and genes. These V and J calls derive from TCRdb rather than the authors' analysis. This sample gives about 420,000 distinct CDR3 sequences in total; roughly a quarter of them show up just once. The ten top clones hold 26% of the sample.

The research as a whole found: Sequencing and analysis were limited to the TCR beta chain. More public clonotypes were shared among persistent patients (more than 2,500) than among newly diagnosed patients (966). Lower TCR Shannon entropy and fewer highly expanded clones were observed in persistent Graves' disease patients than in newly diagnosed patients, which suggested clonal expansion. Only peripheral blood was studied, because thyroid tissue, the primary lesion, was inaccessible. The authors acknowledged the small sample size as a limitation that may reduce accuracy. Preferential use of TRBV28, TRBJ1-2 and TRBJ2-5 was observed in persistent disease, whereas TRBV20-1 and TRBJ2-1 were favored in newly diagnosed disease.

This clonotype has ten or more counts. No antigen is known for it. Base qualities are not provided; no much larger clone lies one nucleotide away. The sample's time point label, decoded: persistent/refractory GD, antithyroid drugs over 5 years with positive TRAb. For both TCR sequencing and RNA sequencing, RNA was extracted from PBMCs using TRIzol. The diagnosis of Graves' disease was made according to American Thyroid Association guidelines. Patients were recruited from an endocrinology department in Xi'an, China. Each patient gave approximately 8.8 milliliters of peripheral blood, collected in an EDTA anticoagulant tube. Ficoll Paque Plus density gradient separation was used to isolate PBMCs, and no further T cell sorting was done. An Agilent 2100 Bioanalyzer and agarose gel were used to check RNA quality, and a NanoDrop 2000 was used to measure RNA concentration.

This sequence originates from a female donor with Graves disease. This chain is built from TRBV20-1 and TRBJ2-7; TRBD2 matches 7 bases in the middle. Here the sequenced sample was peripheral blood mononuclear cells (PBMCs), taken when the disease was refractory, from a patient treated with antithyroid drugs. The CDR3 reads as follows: CSARGGGTYEQYF. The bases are TGCAGTGCTAGAGGGGGAGGGACCTACGAGCAGTACTTC.